Below, 27 T cell receptor beta chains from the same sample are listed, as sequenced in a study of cytomegalovirus exposure and HLA in healthy donors. The PCR made use of 60 Vbeta and 13 Jbeta primers. The table came from immunoSEQ multiplex PCR; TCRdb's copy has only in-frame clones and leaves some out. Of tens of thousands of clones in the sample, about three quarters were seen once. Input material: PBMCs. The receptors here all came from a male donor in good health and CMV-seropositive.

The chain couples TRBV11-2 to TRBJ2-7, with 9 bases that match TRBD1. Germline V CDR1 and CDR2: SGHAT, FQNNGV. Trimming cost V 5 bases and J 5 bases; bases outside gene matches: 10. The CDR3 contains 15 residues. CDR3 in amino acids: CASSPGQGGLDEQYF. The CDR3 DNA is TGTGCCAGCAGCCCGGGACAGGGTGGATTGGACGAGCAGTACTTC.

A few counts support this clone. The chain uses TRBV7-9 and TRBJ2-5; D remains unclear. Germline V gene data show CDR1 as SEHNR and CDR2 as FQNEAQ (reference sequence). The CDR3 has 12 residues. V was cut by 3 bases and J by 5 bases, with 7 bases left in between. CDR3 amino acids: CASSLRSETQYF. CDR3 bases: TGTGCCAGCAGCTTGCGTAGCGAGACCCAGTACTTC.

The rearrangement joins TRBV6-1 to TRBJ2-7, with TRBD2 matching 8 bases. Germline CDR1 is MNHNS and CDR2 is SASEGT. V was pared by 3 bases and J by 5 bases, with 9 bases of the junction left unmatched. The CDR3 length is 15 residues. The CDR3 sequence: CASSETLAGSDEQYF. CDR3 in DNA: TGTGCCAGCAGTGAGACTCTAGCGGGCTCGGACGAGCAGTACTTC.

This chain joins TRBV6-5 and TRBJ2-2; 11 bases map to TRBD2. CDR3 length: 15 residues. Trimming removed 5 bases from V and 4 bases from J; junction bases left unmatched: 3. The germline gives CDR1 MNHEY, CDR2 SVGAGI. DNA of the CDR3: TGTGCCAGCAGTCAACTAGCGGGGGCCACCGGGGAGCTGTTTTTT. Protein product: CASSQLAGATGELFF.

The chain recombines TRBV7-9 with TRBJ2-1; D gene uncertain. Trimming removed 1 base from V and 6 bases from J, with 7 bases in between. The CDR3 runs to 13 residues. Looked up from germline, CDR1 is SEHNR and CDR2 is FQNEAQ (reference sequence). CDR3 region: CASSLEYVNEQFF. The CDR3 bases are TGTGCCAGCAGCTTAGAATATGTCAATGAGCAGTTCTTC.

V gene TRBV23-1 combines with J gene TRBJ2-7; 8 bases line up with TRBD2. TRBV23-1 is sorted into the ORF group, with uncertain function. The CDR3 runs to 14 residues. V gave up 6 bases and J gave up 7 bases; unmatched junction bases: 11. The CDR3 loop is CASSAGGGPGEQYF. CDR3 nucleotide sequence: TGCGCCAGCAGCGCGGGGGGAGGACCGGGGGAGCAGTACTTC.

The gene calls are TRBV5-5 and TRBJ2-7; tentatively, D is TRBD2 (6 bases). The ends were cut back, 6 bases at V and 5 bases at J, with 24 bases in the middle. The CDR3 consists of 16 residues. Germline values: CDR1 SGHKS, CDR2 YYEKEE (reference sequence). The CDR3 sequence: CASNSGRGRVVNEQYF. CDR3 sequence (DNA): TGTGCCAGCAACTCTGGGCGGGGCCGAGTCGTCAACGAGCAGTACTTC.

The rearrangement joins TRBV27 to TRBJ2-5, with D tentatively TRBD1 or TRBD2 (6 bases each). The DNA end favors TRBJ2-7, so the J call may be wrong. CDR1 and CDR2 from the germline V gene are MNHEY and SMNVEV (reference sequence). The CDR3 loop spans 14 amino acids. The CDR3 region is CASKGGGGSYEQYF. Here the CDR3 DNA reads TGTGCCAGCAAGGGCGGAGGGGGCTCCTACGAGCAGTACTTC.

The J gene is TRBJ2-4, the V gene TRBV28, with 7 bases aligning to TRBD1. The CDR3 runs 16 residues. The V gene's germline CDR1 is MDHEN and CDR2 SYDVKM. Trimming at V came to 5 bases and at J to 1 base, leaving 8 bases not matched to a gene. The CDR3 region is CASSRGARGAKNIQYF. Written as DNA, the CDR3 is TGTGCCAGCAGTAGAGGTGCCAGGGGGGCCAAAAACATTCAGTACTTC.

This clone was observed a handful of times. The chain employs TRBV19 and TRBJ1-2, with TRBD1 as a possible D gene (6 bases). V was trimmed by 8 bases and J by 6 bases, leaving 22 bases between them. The CDR3 is 15 amino acids. CDR1 LNHDA and CDR2 SQIVND come from the germline V gene (reference sequence). The CDR3 loop reads CASLQGPWFLHGYTF. CDR3 sequence (DNA): TGTGCCAGTCTCCAGGGGCCTTGGTTCCTTCATGGCTACACCTTC.

The J gene is TRBJ2-1, the V gene TRBV28, with D hard to call. The germline V gene has CDR1 MDHEN and CDR2 SYDVKM. The CDR3 covers 15 residues. Deletions cut 6 bases from V and 7 bases from J, with 19 bases between. Here the CDR3 reads CASRSGSSYWNEQFF. The CDR3 DNA sequence: TGTGCCAGCAGGTCAGGATCTTCCTATTGGAATGAGCAGTTCTTC. The full variable domain, with the rest looked up from reference TRBV28 and TRBJ2-1, is DVKVTQSSRYLVKRTGEKVFLECVQDMDHENMFWYRQDPGLGLRLIYFSYDVKMKEKGDIPEGYSVSREKKERFSLILESASTNQTSMYLCASRSGSSYWNEQFFGPGTRLTVL.

J is TRBJ2-1 and V is TRBV19, with D perhaps matching TRBD2 (5 bases). This CDR3 has 12 residues. In germline, CDR1 is LNHDA, CDR2 SQIVND (reference sequence). Deletions cut 10 bases from V and 4 bases from J, with 11 bases between. The CDR3 nucleotides read TGTGCCACATGGACGGGGTACAATGAGCAGTTCTTC. Translated: CATWTGYNEQFF.

This chain connects TRBV27 to TRBJ2-7; 12 bases line up with TRBD2. Trimming removed 5 bases from V and 6 bases from J; junction bases left unmatched: 23. Germline V gene sequence: CDR1 MNHEY, CDR2 SMNVEV (reference sequence). CDR3 length: 20 residues. CDR3 nucleotides: TGTGCCAGCAGTACCAACCGGCCTAGCGGGAGGGTCGTAGATCGGCGCGAGCAGTACTTC. Its translation: CASSTNRPSGRVVDRREQYF.

The DNA for the CDR3 is TGTGCCAGCTCACAGGGACAACAGAACACTGAAGCTTTCTTT. Translation: CASSQGQQNTEAFF. The gene calls are TRBV18 and TRBJ1-1; weak D call: TRBD1 (6 bases). Germline V CDR1 and CDR2: KGHSH, LQKENI. The CDR3 totals 14 residues. V dropped 4 bases and J dropped 1 base, with 10 bases sitting between them.

The chain carries TRBV10-3 and TRBJ2-2; D remains ambiguous. The CDR3 has 13 amino acids. Trimming removed 3 bases at V and 3 bases at J, with 5 bases between. Per germline, CDR1 ENHRY and CDR2 SYGVKD. The CDR3 here is CAISDPDTGELFF. The CDR3 DNA sequence: TGTGCCATCAGTGATCCGGACACCGGGGAGCTGTTTTTT.

About this clone itself: Other nucleotide sequences from this sample produce the same CDR3. V gene TRBV27 combines with J gene TRBJ1-1, with D unresolved. CDR1 MNHEY and CDR2 SMNVEV come from the germline V gene (reference sequence). The CDR3 is 13 amino acids. Trimming cost V 3 bases and J 1 base, with 6 bases left between them. CDR3 region: CASSLGRNTEAFF. The CDR3 nucleotides are TGTGCCAGCAGTTTGGGCAGGAACACTGAAGCTTTCTTT.

J is TRBJ1-1 and V is TRBV7-2; 7 bases align to TRBD1. The CDR3 has 15 amino acids. Germline assignment: CDR1 SGHTA and CDR2 FQGNSA. Unmatched junction bases numbered 8, after V lost 3 bases and J lost 4 bases. The CDR3 spells CASSFTGEVGTEAFF. The CDR3 bases are TGTGCCAGCAGCTTCACAGGGGAGGTAGGCACTGAAGCTTTCTTT. Looking up the rest from reference TRBV7-2 and TRBJ1-1 gives the full variable domain: GAGVSQSPSNKVTEKGKDVELRCDPISGHTALYWYRQSLGQGLEFLIYFQGNSAPDKSGLPSDRFSAERTGGSVSTLTIQRTQQEDSAVYLCASSFTGEVGTEAFFGQGTRLTVV.

This clone has just one count. The chain uses TRBV19 and TRBJ2-5; TRBD1 aligns across 9 bases. The DNA end is a closer match to TRBJ2-7, so the J assignment may be wrong. Germline V gene sequence: CDR1 LNHDA, CDR2 SQIVND (reference sequence). There are 16 residues in the CDR3. The CDR3 nucleotides read TGTGCCAGTAGTATAAGGTTTGGGACAGGGAAGAGCGAGCAGTACTTC. This sequence encodes CASSIRFGTGKSEQYF.

A remark on this clone: The same CDR3 can be traced to other DNA sequences in this sample. V is TRBV5-4 and J is TRBJ2-7; 9 nucleotides agree with TRBD2. V lost 1 base to trimming and J lost 0 bases; unmatched junction nucleotides: 2. This CDR3 comprises 15 residues. Germline V gene sequence: CDR1 SGHNT, CDR2 YYREEE (reference sequence). In nucleotides, the CDR3 is TGTGCCAGCAGCTTGCCGACTAGCGGCTCCTACGAGCAGTACTTC. It is translated as CASSLPTSGSYEQYF.

The gene calls are TRBV7-8 and TRBJ1-5, with 7 bases matching TRBD1. V was pared by 2 bases and J by 5 bases, with 3 bases of the junction left unmatched. This CDR3 contains 14 residues. From germline, CDR1 is SGHVS and CDR2 FQNEAQ. CDR3 sequence (DNA): TGTGCCAGCAGCTTAACAGGGGTGGATCAGCCCCAGCATTTT. Its protein product is CASSLTGVDQPQHF.

On this clone: Mismatch with germline at one junction end may stem from a read error. CDR3 nucleotides: TGTTCCAGCAGCCCCGCGCGGGGATTCGGCGGGGAGCTGTTTTTT. This encodes CSSSPARGFGGELFF. The gene calls are TRBV7-9 and TRBJ2-2, with TRBD2 as a possible D gene (6 bases). Germline CDR1 is SEHNR and CDR2 is FQNEAQ (reference sequence). This CDR3 has 15 residues.

A few counts support this clone. The V and J genes are TRBV4-1 and TRBJ1-4; 9 bases match TRBD1. The germline V gene has CDR1 MGHRA and CDR2 YSYEKL. The CDR3 length is 17 residues. With V trimmed by 1 base and J by 0 bases, 3 bases remained unmatched. The CDR3 here is CASSQAGTGTTNEKLFF. DNA of the CDR3: TGCGCCAGCAGCCAAGCCGGGACAGGGACAACTAATGAAAAACTGTTTTTT.

This rearrangement joins TRBV9 to TRBJ2-2; perhaps TRBD2 as D (6 bases). CDR3 length equals 17 residues. Germline CDR1 SGDLS, CDR2 YYNGEE. Trimming took off 4 bases at V and 4 bases at J, with 20 bases between the two ends. CDR3 in amino acids: CASSPLPGLRSTGELFF. CDR3 DNA sequence: TGTGCCAGCAGCCCCCTTCCGGGACTCAGATCCACCGGGGAGCTGTTTTTT.

The V call is TRBV6-5, the J call TRBJ2-1, with a possible D match to TRBD1 (6 bases). V was clipped by 6 bases and J by 4 bases, with 7 bases between them. CDR1 and CDR2 from the germline V gene are MNHEY and SVGAGI. The CDR3 contains 12 residues. CDR3 sequence: CASRGQYNEQFF. CDR3 nucleotide sequence: TGTGCCAGCAGAGGACAGTACAATGAGCAGTTCTTC.

The CDR3 region is CASAQAQGNQPQHF. The CDR3 region has the DNA TGTGCCAGCGCTCAAGCACAGGGGAATCAGCCCCAGCATTTT. The V call is TRBV6-1, the J call TRBJ1-5; 7 bases map to TRBD1. From germline, CDR1 is MNHNS and CDR2 SASEGT. This CDR3 contains 14 residues. V shed 8 bases and J 4 bases; nucleotides not matched to a gene: 8.

This chain links TRBV28 with TRBJ2-3; 8 bases line up with TRBD1. Trimming took 5 bases from V and 1 from J; bases not matched to a gene: 2. The CDR3 loop spans 14 amino acids. CDR1 and CDR2 (germline): MDHEN, SYDVKM. This CDR3 reads CASSGQGGTDTQYF. The CDR3 DNA follows: TGTGCCAGCAGTGGACAGGGTGGCACAGATACGCAGTATTTT.

This clone came up once. The chain uses TRBV5-1 and TRBJ2-7, with TRBD1 matching over 7 bases. With V trimmed by 2 bases and J by 2 bases, 7 bases remained unmatched. The CDR3 spans 15 residues. Looked up from germline, CDR1 is SGHRS and CDR2 is YFSETQ. CDR3 residues: CASSFSGGAPYEQYF. The CDR3 nucleotides are TGCGCCAGCAGCTTCTCAGGGGGTGCGCCCTACGAGCAGTACTTC.